This note documents a single T cell receptor (beta chain) sequence. The data stem from a study of blood T cell repertoires in COVID-19. Study-level background: Sites in the United States, Italy and Spain provided acute and convalescent COVID-19 samples. T cells, B-cell-depleted T cells, or PBMCs provided the cDNA or gDNA that served as material.

This CDR3 comprises 15 residues. Germline V lookup: CDR1 MNHEY, CDR2 SMNVEV (reference sequence). The V gene end was trimmed by 5 bases and the J gene end by 5 bases; junction bases not matched to a gene: 8. Original processing methods: Estimation of nucleated cell counts was performed using reference gene primer amplification. Some clones are missing from TCRdb's copy, which holds only in-frame ones; the method was immunoSEQ multiplex PCR. V, J and clone size derive from that table, while D and trimming were established from the DNA sequence. The table lists about 130,000 clones, 79% of them singletons.

The sequence was collected from a man in his forties with active or convalescent COVID-19. Input material: peripheral blood. The rearrangement uses TRBV27 and TRBJ1-1; 10 bases map to TRBD1. In DNA, the CDR3 is TGTGCCAGCAGTCTCACGGACAGGGGGGGGACTGAAGCTTTCTTT. It encodes CASSLTDRGGTEAFF.